This TCR beta chain appears in the sequencing data of a study of radiotherapy plus CTLA-4 blockade in lung cancer. Study-level background: For around 18% of patients, objective responses occurred, and approximately 31% had disease control. Study-wide results and caveats: After radiotherapy and ipilimumab, tumor-derived clones expanded in peripheral blood. Best predicting response, reportedly, were early blood T cell clone dynamics, with interferon-beta.

In chemo-refractory metastatic non-small-cell lung cancer, patients got ipilimumab CTLA-4 blockade together with focal radiation. CDR3 length equals 16 residues. V was clipped by 3 bases and J by 8 bases; unmatched bases: 7. The germline V gene has CDR1 SGHNT and CDR2 YENEEA. On this clone itself: Its cognate antigen is unknown.

Assay used: immunoSEQ multiplex PCR; TCRdb lists only in-frame clones, some missing. Here the sample spans 95,000 to 150,000 clones, over 80% being singletons. The TCR was taken from a human donor with non-small cell lung cancer that progressed on radiotherapy plus ipilimumab. Sample: peripheral blood, taken from a patient treated with radiotherapy plus ipilimumab. V and J are TRBV11-3 and TRBJ2-1; 13 nucleotides match TRBD2. DNA of the CDR3: TGTGCCAGCAGCTTTGAAGGGACTAGCGGGGTTTATGAGCAGTTCTTC. Residues: CASSFEGTSGVYEQFF.